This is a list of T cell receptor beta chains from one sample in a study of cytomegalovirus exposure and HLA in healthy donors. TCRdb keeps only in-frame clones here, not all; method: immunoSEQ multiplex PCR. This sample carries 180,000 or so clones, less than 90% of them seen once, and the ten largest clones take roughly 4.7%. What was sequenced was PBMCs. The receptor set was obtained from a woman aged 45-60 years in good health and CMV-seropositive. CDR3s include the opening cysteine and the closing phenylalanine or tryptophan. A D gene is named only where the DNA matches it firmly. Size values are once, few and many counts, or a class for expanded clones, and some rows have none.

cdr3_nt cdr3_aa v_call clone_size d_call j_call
TGTGCCAGCAGGACAGATAGGACAGCAACTAATTCACCCCTCCACTTT CASRTDRTATNSPLHF TRBV2 NA NA TRBJ1-6
TGTGCCAGCAGCTCCCGACTAGCGGATACAGATACGCAGTATTTT CASSSRLADTDTQYF TRBV13 NA TRBD2 TRBJ2-3
TGTGCCAGCAGCCACCACGGACAGGGATTCAATCAGCCCCAGCATTTT CASSHHGQGFNQPQHF TRBV7-9 NA TRBD1 TRBJ1-5
TGTGCCAGTAGTATTCAGGCCGGCAATCAGCCCCAGCATTTT CASSIQAGNQPQHF TRBV19 few NA TRBJ1-5
TGTGCCAGTAGTCTTCGGACTAGCCTTAGCACAGATACGCAGTATTTT CASSLRTSLSTDTQYF TRBV19 NA TRBD2 TRBJ2-3
TGTGCCAGCAGTCGAGGGCTAGGATACTACGAGCAGTACTTC CASSRGLGYYEQYF TRBV27 once NA TRBJ2-7
TGTGCCAGCAGTACCGGCATAGCGGGAGACCACGAGCAGTACTTC CASSTGIAGDHEQYF TRBV6-6 NA TRBD2 TRBJ2-7
TGTGCCAGCAGATTTCAGGGTTTCGCCGGGGAGCTGTTTTTT CASRFQGFAGELFF TRBV28 NA NA TRBJ2-2
TGTGCCAGCAGCCAAGAAGGGGGTTGGGTCACTGAAGCTTTCTTT CASSQEGGWVTEAFF TRBV14 NA NA TRBJ1-1
TGTGCCAGCAGTTACGAGGGCACCCAGTACTTC CASSYEGTQYF TRBV6-5 NA NA TRBJ2-5
TGTGCCATCAGCGTAGATATCACCGACACTGAAGCTTTCTTT CAISVDITDTEAFF TRBV10-3 NA NA TRBJ1-1
TGTGCCACCAGCAGTCGGGCTAGCGGGGGTTACAATGAGCAGTTCTTC CATSSRASGGYNEQFF TRBV15 NA TRBD2 TRBJ2-1
TGTGCCAGCAGCTTACTCGTGGGTGAGGGAGGGGTAACCGGGGAGCTGTTTTTT CASSLLVGEGGVTGELFF TRBV7-2 NA TRBD2 TRBJ2-2
TGTGCCAGCAAAAGCGATAACAGGGCGGACTATGGCTACACCTTC CASKSDNRADYGYTF TRBV19 NA NA TRBJ1-2
TGCGCCAGCAGCTTAACAGGGGGACTCGCGAACACCGGGGAGCTGTTTTTT CASSLTGGLANTGELFF TRBV5-1 NA TRBD1 TRBJ2-2
TGTGCCAGTAGTATCCTGCCCGGACAGGAGAAGACCCAGTACTTC CASSILPGQEKTQYF TRBV19 NA TRBD1 TRBJ2-5
TGCAGCGTTGAAGTTCCAGGGGCCTACGAGCAGTACTTC CSVEVPGAYEQYF TRBV29-1 once NA TRBJ2-7
TGCGCCAGCAGCCCCTCAGGGGGCGGAAACACCATATATTTT CASSPSGGGNTIYF TRBV4-1 few TRBD1 TRBJ1-3
TGTGCCAGCAGCTTCGGACTAGCGGGGGTTCAAGAGACCCAGTACTTC CASSFGLAGVQETQYF TRBV7-9 NA TRBD2 TRBJ2-5
TGTGCCAGTAGGCCAGCGTGGACCGGGGAGCTGTTTTTT CASRPAWTGELFF TRBV19 NA NA TRBJ2-2
TGTGCCAGCAGCGTTCAGAGCGGGGCCATGACCGGGGAGCTGTTTTTT CASSVQSGAMTGELFF TRBV9 few TRBD2 TRBJ2-2
TGCGCCAGCAGCTTGGACAGGGGGCGGATCACAGATACGCAGTATTTT CASSLDRGRITDTQYF TRBV5-1 NA TRBD1 TRBJ2-3
TGTGCCAGCAGCTTAGGGGTGGGGGCGAGCTCCTACGAGCAGTACTTC CASSLGVGASSYEQYF TRBV7-2 once NA TRBJ2-7
TGTGCCAGCTCACCAACGGGCGGGGACACTGAAGCTTTCTTT CASSPTGGDTEAFF TRBV18 NA NA TRBJ1-1
TGTGCCATCAGTGAAGGGGTAGCACTCACCGGGGAGCTGTTTTTT CAISEGVALTGELFF TRBV10-3 NA NA TRBJ2-2
TGTGCCATCAGTGAGCAGGGGAGTTCACCCCTCCACTTT CAISEQGSSPLHF TRBV10-3 few NA TRBJ1-6
TGCGCCAGCAGCTTGCAGATCGAGAACACTGAAGCTTTCTTT CASSLQIENTEAFF TRBV5-1 NA NA TRBJ1-1
TGTGCCAGCACCTGGGGGGGATACACAGATACGCAGTATTTT CASTWGGYTDTQYF TRBV28 NA TRBD2 TRBJ2-3
TGCGCCAGCAGCTTGGAGGGGACAGGGTTAAATGAAAAACTGTTTTTT CASSLEGTGLNEKLFF TRBV5-1 NA TRBD1 TRBJ1-4
TGCGCCAGCAGCTTGGCAGGGAGGGCAGATACGCAGTATTTT CASSLAGRADTQYF TRBV5-1 NA TRBD2 TRBJ2-3
TGTGCCAGCAGTCAAAGGACGGCACAGGGGCGGCAGTACTTC CASSQRTAQGRQYF TRBV5-6 NA TRBD1 TRBJ2-7
TGCGCCAGCAGCTTGGGACAGGGGGCAAGGGGCTACACCTTC CASSLGQGARGYTF TRBV5-1 NA TRBD1 TRBJ1-2
TGTGCCAGCAGCGAACTGACTAGCACAGATACGCAGTATTTT CASSELTSTDTQYF TRBV9 once NA TRBJ2-3
TGTGCCAGCAGCCGCCAGGGGGGCGCGGCAGCGGGCCCCTTGGAGACCCAGTACTTC CASSRQGGAAAGPLETQYF TRBV11-3 NA NA TRBJ2-5
TGTGCCAGTAGTCCCCGACTAGCGGGAGTCTTAGGCCCGCGGATGGAGCAGTACTTC CASSPRLAGVLGPRMEQYF TRBV19 once TRBD2 TRBJ2-7
TGCGCCAGCAGCGTGGACTTTGGTTCTTACGAGCAGTACTTC CASSVDFGSYEQYF TRBV5-1 NA NA TRBJ2-7
TGTGCCAGCAGCCAAGGCCCTAGCGGGATCGGGGATACGCAGTATTTT CASSQGPSGIGDTQYF TRBV4-2 few TRBD2 TRBJ2-3
TGTGCCAGCCGATCAGGGGCCACCTACGAGCAGTACTTC CASRSGATYEQYF TRBV19 few NA TRBJ2-7
TGTGCCAGCAGCTTAGCGGAGACGGCGGCTGAAAAACTGTTTTTT CASSLAETAAEKLFF TRBV7-9 NA NA TRBJ1-4
TGTGCCTGGAGTCGCGGGCTCGGAGAAAAACTGTTTTTT CAWSRGLGEKLFF TRBV30 NA NA TRBJ1-4
TGCAGCGTTGAAAGGAAGGACAACTACAATGAGCAGTTCTTC CSVERKDNYNEQFF TRBV29-1 few NA TRBJ2-1